This TCR beta chain appears in the sequencing data of a study of shared clonotypes between healthy human individuals. Findings of the study overall: Generation probability values for non-shared clonotypes were lower than those for clonotypes shared by all four donors.

Looked up from germline, CDR1 is LNHDA and CDR2 is SQIVND (reference sequence). The V gene end was trimmed by 3 bases and the J gene end by 2 bases; junction bases not matched to a gene: 5. CDR3 size: 15 residues. Concerning this clone: As yet, its antigen is unknown.

The assay was immunoSEQ multiplex PCR, and TCRdb's table has in-frame clones only and misses some. The data show fewer than 150,000 clones, more than 65% seen once. Sequenced input: memory CD8+ T cells sorted from blood. Subset described: CD45RO+ cells pooled with CCR7-negative TemRA cells. This chain connects TRBV19 to TRBJ2-7; TRBD1 agrees at 9 bases. The source is a woman in her 30s in good health. The CDR3 DNA reads as TGTGCCAGTAGTATTCGGACAGGGGCGACCTACGAGCAGTACTTC. Its protein product is CASSIRTGATYEQYF.